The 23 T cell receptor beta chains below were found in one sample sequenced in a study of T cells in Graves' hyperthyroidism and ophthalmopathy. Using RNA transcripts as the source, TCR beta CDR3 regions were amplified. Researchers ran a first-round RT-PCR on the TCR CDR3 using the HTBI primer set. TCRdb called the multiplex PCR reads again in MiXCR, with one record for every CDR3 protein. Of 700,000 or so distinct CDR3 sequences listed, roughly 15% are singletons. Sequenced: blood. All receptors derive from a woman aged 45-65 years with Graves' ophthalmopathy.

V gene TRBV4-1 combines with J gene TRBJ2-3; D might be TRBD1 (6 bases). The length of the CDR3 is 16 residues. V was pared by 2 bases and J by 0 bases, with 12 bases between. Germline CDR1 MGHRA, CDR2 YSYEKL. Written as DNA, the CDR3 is TGCGCCAGCAGCCAAACACAGGGTCAAAGCACAGATACGCAGTATTTT. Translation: CASSQTQGQSTDTQYF.

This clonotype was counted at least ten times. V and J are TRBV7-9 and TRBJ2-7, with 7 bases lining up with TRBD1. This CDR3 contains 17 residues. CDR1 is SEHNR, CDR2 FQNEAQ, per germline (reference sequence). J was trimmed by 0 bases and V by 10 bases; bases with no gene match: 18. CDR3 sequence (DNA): TGTGCCATCACATTAGACCTCCGACAGGGACCCTCCTACGAGCAGTACTTC. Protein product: CAITLDLRQGPSYEQYF.

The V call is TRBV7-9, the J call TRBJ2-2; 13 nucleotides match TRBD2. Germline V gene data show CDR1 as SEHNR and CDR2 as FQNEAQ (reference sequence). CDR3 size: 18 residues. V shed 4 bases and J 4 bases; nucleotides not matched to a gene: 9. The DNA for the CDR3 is TGTGCCAGCAGCTCCTTACTAGCGGGAGGGCCCGGCACCGGGGAGCTGTTTTTT. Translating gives CASSSLLAGGPGTGELFF.

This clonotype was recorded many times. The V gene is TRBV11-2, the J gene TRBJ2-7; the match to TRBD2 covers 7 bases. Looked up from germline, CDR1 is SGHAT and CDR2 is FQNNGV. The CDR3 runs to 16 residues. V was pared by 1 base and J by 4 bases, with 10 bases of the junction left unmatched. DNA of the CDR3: TGTGCCAGCAGCTTAGTAGGCGGCGGGAGAAGTTACGAGCAGTACTTC. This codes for CASSLVGGGRSYEQYF.

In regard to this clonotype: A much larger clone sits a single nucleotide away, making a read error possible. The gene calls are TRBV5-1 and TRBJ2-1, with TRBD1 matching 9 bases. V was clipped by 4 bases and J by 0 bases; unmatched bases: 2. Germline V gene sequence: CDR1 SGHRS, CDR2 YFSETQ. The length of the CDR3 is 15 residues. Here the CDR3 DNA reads TGCGCCAGCAGCAAACAGGGGGCCTCCTACAATGAGCAGTTCTTC. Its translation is CASSKQGASYNEQFF.

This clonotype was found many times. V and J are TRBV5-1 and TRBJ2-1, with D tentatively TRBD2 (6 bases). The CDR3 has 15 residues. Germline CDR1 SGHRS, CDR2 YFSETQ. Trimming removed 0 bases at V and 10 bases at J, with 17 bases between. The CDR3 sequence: CASSLGGNLAGEQFF. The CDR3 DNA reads TGCGCCAGCAGCTTGGGGGGGAATCTGGCGGGGGAGCAGTTCTTC.

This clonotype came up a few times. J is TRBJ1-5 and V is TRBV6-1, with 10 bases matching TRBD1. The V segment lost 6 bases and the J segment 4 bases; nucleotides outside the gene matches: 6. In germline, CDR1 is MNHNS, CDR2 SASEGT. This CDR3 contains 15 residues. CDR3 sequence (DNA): TGTGCCAGCAGATCGACAGGGGGCTTAAATCAGCCCCAGCATTTT. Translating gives CASRSTGGLNQPQHF.

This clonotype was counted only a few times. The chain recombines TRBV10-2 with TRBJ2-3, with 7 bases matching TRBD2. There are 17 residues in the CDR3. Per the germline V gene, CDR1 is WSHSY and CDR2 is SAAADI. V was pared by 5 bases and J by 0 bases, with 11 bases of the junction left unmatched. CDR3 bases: TGCGCCAGCAGTCCGGGGGAGCGGGAACTAAGCACAGATACGCAGTATTTT. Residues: CASSPGERELSTDTQYF.

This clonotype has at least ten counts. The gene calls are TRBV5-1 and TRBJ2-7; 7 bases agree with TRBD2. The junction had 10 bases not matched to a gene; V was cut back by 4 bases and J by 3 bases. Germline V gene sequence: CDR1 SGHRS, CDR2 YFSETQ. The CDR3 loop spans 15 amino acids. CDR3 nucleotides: TGCGCCAGCAGCCCTACAAGCGGGACGATCTACGAGCAGTACTTC. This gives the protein CASSPTSGTIYEQYF. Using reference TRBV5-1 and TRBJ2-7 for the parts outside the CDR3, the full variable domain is KAGVTQTPRYLIKTRGQQVTLSCSPISGHRSVSWYQQTPGQGLQFLFEYFSETQRNKGNFPGRFSGRQFSNSRSEMNVSTLELGDSALYLCASSPTSGTIYEQYFGPGTRLTVT.

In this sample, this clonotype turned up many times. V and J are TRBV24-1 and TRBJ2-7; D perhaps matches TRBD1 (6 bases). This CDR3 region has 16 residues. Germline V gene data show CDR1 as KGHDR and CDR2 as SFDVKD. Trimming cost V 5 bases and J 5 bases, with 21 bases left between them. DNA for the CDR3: TGTGCCACCAGTGGCACAACAGGGTTATCCGTGGACGAGCAGTACTTC. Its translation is CATSGTTGLSVDEQYF.

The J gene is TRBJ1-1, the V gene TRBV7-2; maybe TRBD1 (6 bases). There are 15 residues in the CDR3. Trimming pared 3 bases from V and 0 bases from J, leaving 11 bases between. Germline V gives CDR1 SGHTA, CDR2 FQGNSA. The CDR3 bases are TGTGCCAGCAGCTTCCGGGACACATTGAACACTGAAGCTTTCTTT. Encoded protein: CASSFRDTLNTEAFF.

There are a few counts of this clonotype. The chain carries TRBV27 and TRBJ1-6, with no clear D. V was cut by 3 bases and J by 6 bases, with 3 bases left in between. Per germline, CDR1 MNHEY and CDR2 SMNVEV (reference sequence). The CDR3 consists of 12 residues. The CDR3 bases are TGTGCCAGCAGTTTTGTTAATTCACCCCTCCACTTT. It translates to CASSFVNSPLHF.

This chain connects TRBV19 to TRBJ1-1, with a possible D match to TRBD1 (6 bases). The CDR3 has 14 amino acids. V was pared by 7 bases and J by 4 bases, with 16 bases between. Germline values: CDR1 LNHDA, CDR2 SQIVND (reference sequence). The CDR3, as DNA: TGTGCCAGTAAGGACCGGGGGCGGGTCACTGAAGCTTTCTTT. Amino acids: CASKDRGRVTEAFF. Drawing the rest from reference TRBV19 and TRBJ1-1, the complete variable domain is DGGITQSPKYLFRKEGQNVTLSCEQNLNHDAMYWYRQDPGQGLRLIYYSQIVNDFQKGDIAEGYSVSREKKESFPLTVTSAQKNPTAFYLCASKDRGRVTEAFFGQGTRLTVV.

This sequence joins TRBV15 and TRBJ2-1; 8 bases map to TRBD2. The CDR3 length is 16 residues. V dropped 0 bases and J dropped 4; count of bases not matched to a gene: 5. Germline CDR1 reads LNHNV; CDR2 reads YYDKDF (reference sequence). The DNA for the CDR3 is TGTGCCACCAGCAGAGATCGTACTAGCGGATACAATGAGCAGTTCTTC. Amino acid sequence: CATSRDRTSGYNEQFF.

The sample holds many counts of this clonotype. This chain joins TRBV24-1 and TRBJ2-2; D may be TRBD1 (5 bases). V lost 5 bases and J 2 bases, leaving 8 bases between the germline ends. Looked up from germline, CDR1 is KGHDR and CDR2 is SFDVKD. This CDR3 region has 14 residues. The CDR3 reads CATSVGANTGELFF. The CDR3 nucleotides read TGTGCCACCAGTGTAGGGGCCAACACCGGGGAGCTGTTTTTT.

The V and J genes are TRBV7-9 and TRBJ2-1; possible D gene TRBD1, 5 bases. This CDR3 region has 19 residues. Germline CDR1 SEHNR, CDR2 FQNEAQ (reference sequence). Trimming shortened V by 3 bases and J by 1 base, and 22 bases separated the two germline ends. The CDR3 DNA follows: TGTGCCAGCAGCTTTCAAAACTTAGTCCGCCAGGGATCCTACAATGAGCAGTTCTTC. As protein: CASSFQNLVRQGSYNEQFF.

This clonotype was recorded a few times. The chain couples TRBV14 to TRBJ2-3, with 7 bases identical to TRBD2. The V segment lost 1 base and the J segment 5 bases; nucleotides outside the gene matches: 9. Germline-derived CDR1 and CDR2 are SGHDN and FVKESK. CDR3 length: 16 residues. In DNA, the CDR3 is TGTGCCAGCAGCCAAGTTTTCCGGGGAGGGGAAGATACGCAGTATTTT. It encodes CASSQVFRGGEDTQYF.

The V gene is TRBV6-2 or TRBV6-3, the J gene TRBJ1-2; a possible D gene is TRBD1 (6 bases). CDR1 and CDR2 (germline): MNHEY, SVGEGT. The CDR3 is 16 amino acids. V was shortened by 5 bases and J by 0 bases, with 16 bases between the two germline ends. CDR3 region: CASSEGHFTANYGYTF. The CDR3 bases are TGTGCCAGCAGTGAGGGACATTTTACAGCTAACTATGGCTACACCTTC.

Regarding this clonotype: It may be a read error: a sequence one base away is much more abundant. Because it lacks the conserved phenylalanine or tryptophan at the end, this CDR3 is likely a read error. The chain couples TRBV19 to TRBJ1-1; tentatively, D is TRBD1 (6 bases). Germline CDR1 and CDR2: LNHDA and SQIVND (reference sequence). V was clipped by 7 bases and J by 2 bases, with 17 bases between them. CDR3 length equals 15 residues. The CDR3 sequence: CASKKPEGTNTEAFL. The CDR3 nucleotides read TGTGCCAGTAAAAAGCCCGAAGGGACAAACACTGAAGCTTTCCTT.

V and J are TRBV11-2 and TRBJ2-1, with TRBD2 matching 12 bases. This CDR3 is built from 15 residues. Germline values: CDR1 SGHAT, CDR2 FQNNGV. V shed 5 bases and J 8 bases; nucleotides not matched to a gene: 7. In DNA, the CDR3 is TGTGCCAGCAGCCGGGGACTAGCGGGTCTCGATGAGCAGTTCTTC. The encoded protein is CASSRGLAGLDEQFF.

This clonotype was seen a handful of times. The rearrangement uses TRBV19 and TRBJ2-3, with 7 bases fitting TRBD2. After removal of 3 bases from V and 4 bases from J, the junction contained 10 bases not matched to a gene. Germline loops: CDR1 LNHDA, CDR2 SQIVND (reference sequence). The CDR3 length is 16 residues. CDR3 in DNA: TGTGCCAGTAGTATGAGTGTGGGGGGGACGGCAGATACGCAGTATTTT. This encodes CASSMSVGGTADTQYF.

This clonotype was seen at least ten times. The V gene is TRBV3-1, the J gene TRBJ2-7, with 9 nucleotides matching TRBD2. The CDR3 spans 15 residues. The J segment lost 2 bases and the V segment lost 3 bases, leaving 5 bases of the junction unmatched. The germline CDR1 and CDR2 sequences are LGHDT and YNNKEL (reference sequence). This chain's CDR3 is CASSHTSGPTYEQYF. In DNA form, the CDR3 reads TGTGCCAGCAGCCATACTAGCGGGCCAACCTACGAGCAGTACTTC.

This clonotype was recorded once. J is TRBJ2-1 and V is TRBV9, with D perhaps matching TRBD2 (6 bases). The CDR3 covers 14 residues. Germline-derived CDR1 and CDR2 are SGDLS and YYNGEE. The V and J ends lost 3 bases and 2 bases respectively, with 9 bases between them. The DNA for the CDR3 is TGTGCCAGCAGCGGGGGAGGCCCCTACAATGAGCAGTTCTTC. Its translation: CASSGGGPYNEQFF.